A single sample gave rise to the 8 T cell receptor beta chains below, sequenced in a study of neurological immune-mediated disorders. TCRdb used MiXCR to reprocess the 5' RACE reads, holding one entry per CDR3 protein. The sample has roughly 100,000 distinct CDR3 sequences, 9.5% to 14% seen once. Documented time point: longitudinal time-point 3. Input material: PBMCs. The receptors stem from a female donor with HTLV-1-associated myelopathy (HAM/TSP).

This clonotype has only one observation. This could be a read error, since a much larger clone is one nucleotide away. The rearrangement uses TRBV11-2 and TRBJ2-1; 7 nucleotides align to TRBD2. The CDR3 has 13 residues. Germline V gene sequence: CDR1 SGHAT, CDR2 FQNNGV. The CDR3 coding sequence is TGTACCAGCAGCTGGACTAGTCACAATGAGCAGTTCTTC. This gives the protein CTSSWTSHNEQFF.

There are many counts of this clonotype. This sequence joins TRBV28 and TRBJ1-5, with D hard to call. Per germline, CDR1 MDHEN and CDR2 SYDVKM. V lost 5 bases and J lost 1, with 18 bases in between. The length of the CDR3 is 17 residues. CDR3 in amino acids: CASSPPARVRSNQPQHF. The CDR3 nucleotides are TGTGCCAGCAGTCCCCCGGCGAGGGTTCGAAGCAATCAGCCCCAGCATTTT.

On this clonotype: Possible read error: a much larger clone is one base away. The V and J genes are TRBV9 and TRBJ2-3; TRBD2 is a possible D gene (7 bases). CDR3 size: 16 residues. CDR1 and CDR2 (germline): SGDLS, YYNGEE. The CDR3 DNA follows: TGTACCAGCAGCCGGGCGGGGGCTTTCCCCACAGATACGCAGTATTTT. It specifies CTSSRAGAFPTDTQYF.

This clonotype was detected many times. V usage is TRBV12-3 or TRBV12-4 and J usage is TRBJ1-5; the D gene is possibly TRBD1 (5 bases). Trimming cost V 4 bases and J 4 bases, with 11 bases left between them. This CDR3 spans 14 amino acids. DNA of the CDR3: TGTGCCAGCAGTTCCCGACAGTGGAATCAGCCCCAGCATTTT. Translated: CASSSRQWNQPQHF.

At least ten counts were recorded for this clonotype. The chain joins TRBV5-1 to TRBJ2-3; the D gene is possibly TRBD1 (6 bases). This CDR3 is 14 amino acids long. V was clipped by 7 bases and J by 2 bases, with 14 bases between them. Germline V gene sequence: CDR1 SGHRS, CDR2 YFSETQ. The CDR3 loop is CASCRGGNTDTQYF. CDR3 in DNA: TGCGCCAGCTGTAGAGGGGGAAACACAGATACGCAGTATTTT.

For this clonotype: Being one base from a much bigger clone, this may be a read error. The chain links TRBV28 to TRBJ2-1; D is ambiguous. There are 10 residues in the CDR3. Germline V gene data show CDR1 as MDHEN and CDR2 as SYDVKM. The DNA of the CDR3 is TGTGACAGCAGTTACAATGAGCAGTTCTTC. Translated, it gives CDSSYNEQFF.

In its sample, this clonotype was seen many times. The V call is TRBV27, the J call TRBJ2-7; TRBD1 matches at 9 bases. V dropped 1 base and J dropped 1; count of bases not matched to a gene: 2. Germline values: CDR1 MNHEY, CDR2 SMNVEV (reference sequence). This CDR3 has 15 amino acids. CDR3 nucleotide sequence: TGTGCCAGCAGTTTATTAGGGACAGGGTCCTACGAGCAGTACTTC. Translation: CASSLLGTGSYEQYF.

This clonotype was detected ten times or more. CDR3 region: CAIPLATGTNSPLHF. The DNA for the CDR3 is TGTGCCATCCCCCTGGCGACAGGGACGAATTCACCCCTCCACTTT. The gene calls are TRBV10-3 and TRBJ1-6; 7 positions match TRBD1. From germline, CDR1 is ENHRY and CDR2 SYGVKD. V shed 8 bases and J 7 bases; nucleotides not matched to a gene: 11. This CDR3 has 15 amino acids.